This T cell receptor beta chain was captured in a study of shared clonotypes between healthy human individuals. Overall study: The people who gave samples were a couple of women and a few men aged 18 to 49.

Naive CD8 cells lacked CD45RO, underwent positive selection for CCR7 and left out terminally differentiated effector memory CD45RA+ cells. As concerns this clone: Its matching antigen is unknown.

In germline, CDR1 is SGDLS, CDR2 YYNGEE. After removal of 4 bases from V and 1 base from J, the junction contained 7 bases not matched to a gene. CDR3 length: 16 residues. Libraries were prepared by immunoSEQ multiplex PCR; TCRdb keeps only in-frame clonotypes and omits some of them. Found here are about 2.1 million clones, about 93% of them singletons; the top ten hold around 1.7%. Study findings and constraints: In a handful of donors, roughly 5.2% of naive CD4 clonotypes appeared in common.

This receptor was identified in a man between 18 and 35 years old in good health. Some clones in this sample may be carry-over from other donors' samples. Sequencing used naive CD8+ T cells from PBMCs. The rearrangement links TRBV9 to TRBJ2-5; TRBD1 agrees at 10 bases. The CDR3, as DNA: TGTGCCAGCAGCCTGGGACAGGGGCTTCCCCAAGAGACCCAGTACTTC. This translates into CASSLGQGLPQETQYF.